The 7 T cell receptor beta chains below were found in one sample sequenced in a study of cytomegalovirus exposure and HLA in healthy donors. PCR was performed using 60 Vbeta and 13 Jbeta primers. Some clones are missing from TCRdb's copy, which holds only in-frame ones; the method was immunoSEQ multiplex PCR. Of roughly 130,000 clones listed, 80% were seen once; the top ten hold 5% to 6.5%. Sequenced sample: PBMCs. These receptors all come from a man between 25 and 39 years old in good health and CMV-seronegative.

V and J are TRBV7-2 and TRBJ2-7, with 7 bases fitting TRBD2. The CDR3 is made up of 15 amino acids. V shed 4 bases, J shed 0 bases, and the junction held 6 bases outside the gene matches. Looked up from germline, CDR1 is SGHTA and CDR2 is FQGNSA. The CDR3 region is CASSWGLHYSYEQYF. In DNA form, the CDR3 reads TGTGCCAGCAGCTGGGGACTACATTACTCCTACGAGCAGTACTTC. Full variable domain (outside the CDR3, taken from reference TRBV7-2 and TRBJ2-7): GAGVSQSPSNKVTEKGKDVELRCDPISGHTALYWYRQSLGQGLEFLIYFQGNSAPDKSGLPSDRFSAERTGGSVSTLTIQRTQQEDSAVYLCASSWGLHYSYEQYFGPGTRLTVT.

Of note for this clone: A junction end diverges from the germline sequence, so it may reflect a read error. This chain joins TRBV7-7 and TRBJ2-5; D uncertain. The CDR3 contains 14 residues. The germline CDR1 and CDR2 sequences are SSHAT and FNYEAQ (reference sequence). The CDR3 loop is CASSRFGHQETQYF. Written as DNA, the CDR3 is TGTGCTAGCAGTCGATTTGGGCACCAAGAGACCCAGTACTTC.

The chain is built from TRBV29-1 and TRBJ1-1, with a possible D match to TRBD1 (6 bases). Germline V gene lookup returns CDR1 SQVTM and CDR2 ANQGSEA. Trimming removed 7 bases at V and 0 bases at J, with 9 bases between. The CDR3 has 12 amino acids. The CDR3 region has the DNA TGCAGCGCAACAGGGTTGAACACTGAAGCTTTCTTT. It encodes CSATGLNTEAFF.

The sample holds a few counts of this clone. The rearrangement links TRBV19 to TRBJ1-5; no firm D call. The CDR3 has 12 amino acids. Per germline, CDR1 LNHDA and CDR2 SQIVND (reference sequence). The V end lost 4 bases, the J end lost 3 bases, and 4 bases lay between the germline ends. CDR3 amino acids: CASSNLNQPQHF. The DNA for the CDR3 is TGTGCCAGTAGTAATCTCAATCAGCCCCAGCATTTT.

In its sample, this clone was seen once. The gene calls are TRBV29-1 and TRBJ1-1; D remains unclear. The CDR3 is made up of 13 amino acids. V was clipped by 7 bases and J by 0 bases, with 12 bases between them. Germline V gene sequence: CDR1 SQVTM, CDR2 ANQGSEA. CDR3 nucleotides: TGCAGCGCGGAAGGCGGGGTGAACACTGAAGCTTTCTTT. Its protein is CSAEGGVNTEAFF.

In this sample, this clone turned up a few times. The J gene is TRBJ2-1, the V gene TRBV10-3, with TRBD1 identical over 7 bases. Germline V gene data show CDR1 as ENHRY and CDR2 as SYGVKD. This CDR3 is built from 13 residues. J gave up 6 bases and V 6 bases, and 5 bases lay outside the gene matches. CDR3 coding DNA: TGTGCCATCAGGCCTCGGGACAGCAATGAGCAGTTCTTC. The encoded protein is CAIRPRDSNEQFF.

This clone was picked up one time. V gene TRBV30 combines with J gene TRBJ1-1; D possibly corresponds to TRBD1 (5 bases). Trimming cost V 5 bases and J 0 bases, with 13 bases left between them. This CDR3 comprises 14 residues. In germline, CDR1 is GTSNPN, CDR2 SVGIG (reference sequence). In nucleotides, the CDR3 is TGTGCCTGGCAAAAAGGGACTATGAACACTGAAGCTTTCTTT. Translated: CAWQKGTMNTEAFF.